The rows below give T cell receptor beta chains drawn from one sample of a study of cytomegalovirus exposure and HLA in healthy donors. Profiled with immunoSEQ multiplex PCR; TCRdb holds only in-frame clones, not every one. The table lists 200,000 or so clones, around 85% of them singletons. The sample taken for sequencing was PBMCs. These receptors were collected from a man aged 50-60 years in good health and CMV-seronegative. CDR3s include the opening cysteine and the closing phenylalanine or tryptophan. Fields, in order: clone size, V gene, D gene, J gene, CDR3 DNA, CDR3 protein. A D gene is named only where the DNA matches it firmly. Rows give clone size only sometimes, using once, few, many, or a class for an expanded clone.

-	TRBV4-1	TRBD1	TRBJ2-2	TGCGCCAGCAGCCCCGACAGGGGCTCCACCGGGGAGCTGTTTTTT	CASSPDRGSTGELFF
-	TRBV6-5	-	TRBJ2-3	TGTGCCAGCAGTTATGAGGGCAATACGCAGTATTTT	CASSYEGNTQYF
-	TRBV30	TRBD1	TRBJ1-5	TGTGCCTGGAGGGGACAGGGGAACGGCAATCAGCCCCAGCATTTT	CAWRGQGNGNQPQHF
-	TRBV6-5	TRBD1	TRBJ1-2	TGTGCCAGCAGTCCGACAGGGGCCAACTATGGCTACACCTTC	CASSPTGANYGYTF
-	TRBV27	TRBD1	TRBJ2-2	TGTGCCAGCAGTTCACGTGGACAGGACCTAAACACCGGGGAGCTGTTTTTT	CASSSRGQDLNTGELFF
-	TRBV19	-	TRBJ1-5	TGTGCCAGCCTCCCAGGGGCTTATAGCAATCAGCCCCAGCATTTT	CASLPGAYSNQPQHF
once	TRBV28	-	TRBJ2-1	TGTGCCAGCAGTTTGATAGCGAGAGACTACAATGAGCAGTTCTTC	CASSLIARDYNEQFF
few	TRBV27	TRBD1	TRBJ1-1	TGTGCCAGCAGAGAGACAGGGTCAACCAGTCTCGCTTTCTTT	CASRETGSTSLAFF
-	TRBV7-2	TRBD2	TRBJ2-7	TGTGCCAGCAGTCGCGGGAGGGCGGGCGAGCAGTACTTC	CASSRGRAGEQYF
few	TRBV6-5	-	TRBJ2-1	TGTGCCAGCAGTTACGGACGGCAGGGATATGAGCAGTTCTTC	CASSYGRQGYEQFF
-	TRBV12-5	TRBD1	TRBJ2-7	TGTGCTAGTGGTTTGTTACGACAGGGGCCCTACGAGCAGTACTTC	CASGLLRQGPYEQYF
-	TRBV28	-	TRBJ1-1	TGTGCCAGTCCGGCGGGCACTGAAGCTTTCTTT	CASPAGTEAFF
few	TRBV7-9	TRBD1	TRBJ1-1	TGTGCCAGCAGTTATGACAGGGCAGCGACTGAAGCTTTCTTT	CASSYDRAATEAFF
-	TRBV6-5	-	TRBJ2-1	TGTGCCAGCAGTTGGGAGAGCTCCTACAATGAGCAGTTCTTC	CASSWESSYNEQFF
once	TRBV5-1	-	TRBJ1-3	TGCGCCAGCAGCTCGGACGGGAGAAACACCATATATTTT	CASSSDGRNTIYF
-	TRBV14	-	TRBJ1-2	TGTGCCAGCAGCCAGAACAGGGAAATTGGCTACACCTTC	CASSQNREIGYTF
-	TRBV28	-	TRBJ2-7	TGTGCCAGCAGTTTCCCCCAGGGGTCTCCCTACGAGCAGTACTTC	CASSFPQGSPYEQYF
-	TRBV27	TRBD2	TRBJ2-1	TGTGCCAGCAGCCAGTTAAGGAGGGAGGGCCCTTACAATGAGCAGTTCTTC	CASSQLRREGPYNEQFF
-	TRBV4-1	-	TRBJ1-5	TGCGCCAGCAGCCAAGAGGAGAGACAGCCCCAGCATTTT	CASSQEERQPQHF
-	TRBV6-6	TRBD1	TRBJ1-4	TGTGCCAGCAGACCCGTGGACAGGGCGAATGAAAAACTGTTTTTT	CASRPVDRANEKLFF
-	TRBV28	TRBD2	TRBJ2-3	TGTGCCAGCCCTCCCCAAAGACTAGCTGGGCCAGATACGCAGTATTTT	CASPPQRLAGPDTQYF
-	TRBV19	TRBD2	TRBJ2-1	TGTGCCAGTACCACCATGGTAGGCGGGAGGAGCAATGAGCAGTTCTTC	CASTTMVGGRSNEQFF
-	TRBV7-9	-	TRBJ2-2	TGTGCCAGCAGCTTAGAGCCAGGGGGGATTCCCGGGGAGCTGTTTTTT	CASSLEPGGIPGELFF
-	TRBV7-9	TRBD1	TRBJ1-3	TGTTCCAGCAGCTGGGGACAGCCTTCCTCTGGAAACACCATATATTTT	CSSSWGQPSSGNTIYF
-	TRBV5-8	TRBD1	TRBJ2-7	TGTGCCAGCAGCTTCCCGGGACAGGGAAACGAGCAGTACTTC	CASSFPGQGNEQYF
few	TRBV2	-	TRBJ1-4	TGTGCCAGCAGTGAGGGAGGGATTGAAAAACTGTTTTTT	CASSEGGIEKLFF
-	TRBV7-6	TRBD1	TRBJ1-1	TGTGCCAGCAGCACCACAGGGGGCGGCACTGAAGCTTTCTTT	CASSTTGGGTEAFF
-	TRBV7-2	-	TRBJ2-1	TGTGCCAGCAGCTTAAGGTCCCCTAGGGGGAGCTCCTACAATGAGCAGTTCTTC	CASSLRSPRGSSYNEQFF
-	TRBV30	-	TRBJ2-2	TGTGCCTGGACGCCGGGGGCCGGGGAGCTGTTTTTT	CAWTPGAGELFF